The following is a T cell receptor (beta chain) sequence with its context. This entry belongs to a study of blood T cells in healthy people across ages. The second PCR ran about 7 to 12 cycles with a sample-barcoded 5' primer and J-beta primers. One entry per CDR3 protein, called by TCRdb with MiXCR from the 5' RACE reads. The data hold about 830,000 distinct CDR3 sequences, with approximately 67% observed a single time. The V gene end was trimmed by 3 bases and the J gene end by 7 bases; junction bases not matched to a gene: 4. Germline-derived CDR1 and CDR2 are LGHNA and YSLEER. There are 13 residues in the CDR3.

Sample: blood. This TCR was sampled from a man aged 25 to 45 in good health. J is TRBJ1-2 and V is TRBV4-3; TRBD1 matches 8 bases. The CDR3 DNA sequence: TGCGCCAGCAGCCAGACAGGGGAGGTTGGCTACACCTTC. Protein product: CASSQTGEVGYTF.